This T cell receptor (beta chain) came from a study of blood T cell repertoires in COVID-19. Method: immunoSEQ multiplex PCR; TCRdb's copy keeps in-frame clones and lacks some. The repertoire holds some 48,000 clones, about 82% seen once, with 14% to 15% in the top ten. Germline assignment: CDR1 SGHVS and CDR2 FNYEAQ. The CDR3 is 14 residues long. The junction had 2 bases not matched to a gene; V was cut back by 5 bases and J by 4 bases. The sequence was obtained from a human donor in a cohort sampled during active COVID-19. The sequenced material came from peripheral blood. The chain uses TRBV7-6 and TRBJ2-1; 10 positions agree with TRBD2. The CDR3 sequence: CASSPGLAYNEQFF. CDR3 DNA: TGTGCCAGCAGCCCGGGACTAGCGTACAATGAGCAGTTCTTC.